This T cell receptor (beta chain) came from a study of early stage breast cancer tumors. Broader study findings: Blood repertoires resembled normal breast more than tumor. Commonly generated sequences made up most enriched TCRB sequences shared between patients. Compared with adjacent normal breast tissue, tumors showed 2 to 2.5-fold greater T cell density and higher clonality. Functional markers like CD4, CD8 and FOXP3 were missed in bulk sequencing.

On this clone itself: Its antigen is currently unknown.

Trimming shortened V by 4 bases and J by 0 bases, and 13 bases separated the two germline ends. The CDR3 has 15 amino acids. Germline V gene lookup returns CDR1 SGHRS and CDR2 YFSETQ. Clones were sequenced by immunoSEQ multiplex PCR, and TCRdb holds only the in-frame ones, with some missing. The top ten hold approximately 5% of the sample, which has tens of thousands of clones, approximately 90% seen once. This sequence originates from a person between 65 and 80 years old with breast cancer. This sequence joins TRBV5-1 and TRBJ1-2; tentatively, D is TRBD1 (6 bases). Sequenced sample: blood. CDR3 in amino acids: CASSVNRDTNYGYTF. CDR3 in DNA: TGCGCCAGCAGCGTGAACAGGGATACTAACTATGGCTACACCTTC.